Listed below are T cell receptor beta chains from one sample, sequenced in a study of blood T cell repertoires in COVID-19. The assay was immunoSEQ multiplex PCR, and TCRdb's table has in-frame clones only and misses some. The sample includes fewer than 200,000 clones, about 86% of them seen just once. The source material was peripheral blood. The receptors come from a man aged 70 or older with active or convalescent COVID-19. Each CDR3 is given with its conserved first and last residue. Fields, in order: clone size, V gene, J gene, D gene, CDR3 DNA, CDR3 protein. A D gene is named only where the DNA matches it firmly. Expanded clones are given a class, and other clones once, few, many or no size at all.

abundance: .; v_gene: TRBV18; j_gene: TRBJ2-6; d_gene: .; CDR3nt: TGTGCCAGCTCACCACCGTCGGGATTAATTAGTAACGTCCTGACTTTC; CDR3aa: CASSPPSGLISNVLTF
abundance: .; v_gene: TRBV7-2; j_gene: TRBJ2-7; d_gene: TRBD1; CDR3nt: TGTGCCAGCAGCTCCAGGAGGACAGGGGGCTACGAGCAGTACTTC; CDR3aa: CASSSRRTGGYEQYF
abundance: .; v_gene: TRBV10-1; j_gene: TRBJ2-2; d_gene: .; CDR3nt: TGCGCCAGCAGTGAGTTGAGGGCCCCGAACACCGGGGAGCTGTTTTTT; CDR3aa: CASSELRAPNTGELFF
abundance: .; v_gene: TRBV28; j_gene: TRBJ1-2; d_gene: TRBD1; CDR3nt: TGTGCCAGCAGTTTGACAGGGCCTACTAACTATGGCTACACCTTC; CDR3aa: CASSLTGPTNYGYTF
abundance: few; v_gene: TRBV5-1; j_gene: TRBJ1-1; d_gene: .; CDR3nt: TGCGCCAGCAGCTTGGCCCCGGGACAGAACACTGAAGCTTTCTTT; CDR3aa: CASSLAPGQNTEAFF
abundance: .; v_gene: TRBV25-1; j_gene: TRBJ2-5; d_gene: .; CDR3nt: TGTGCCAGCAGTATACTAGTGGGGGAGACCCAGTACTTC; CDR3aa: CASSILVGETQYF
abundance: .; v_gene: TRBV28; j_gene: TRBJ1-2; d_gene: TRBD1; CDR3nt: TGTGCCAGCAGTGTGACCGGGACAGGGTCGTCATATGGCTACACCTTC; CDR3aa: CASSVTGTGSSYGYTF
abundance: .; v_gene: TRBV5-1; j_gene: TRBJ1-1; d_gene: TRBD1; CDR3nt: TGCGCCAGCAGCTTGGAAGGACAGGGGGCATGGACTGAAGCTTTCTTT; CDR3aa: CASSLEGQGAWTEAFF
abundance: .; v_gene: TRBV10-1; j_gene: TRBJ1-4; d_gene: .; CDR3nt: TGCGCCAGCAGTGAGTCGCGAAGGGGAGGCCAAAATTTTAATGAAAAACTGTTTTTT; CDR3aa: CASSESRRGGQNFNEKLFF
abundance: .; v_gene: TRBV11-2; j_gene: TRBJ2-1; d_gene: TRBD2; CDR3nt: TGTGCCAGCAGCTTCGGTAGCGGGAGAAGTAGTGAGCAGTTCTTC; CDR3aa: CASSFGSGRSSEQFF
abundance: .; v_gene: TRBV7-2; j_gene: TRBJ1-5; d_gene: TRBD1; CDR3nt: TGTGCCAGCAGCTTGACAGGGGATCAGCCCCAGCATTTT; CDR3aa: CASSLTGDQPQHF
abundance: .; v_gene: TRBV3-1/TRBV3-2; j_gene: TRBJ1-1; d_gene: TRBD1; CDR3nt: TGTGCCAGCAGCCAAGATATAAGGACAGGCTTGAACACTGAAGCTTTCTTT; CDR3aa: CASSQDIRTGLNTEAFF
abundance: once; v_gene: TRBV5-5; j_gene: TRBJ1-1; d_gene: .; CDR3nt: TGTGCCAGCAGCTACGGACTGGAGAGGACTGAAGCTTTCTTT; CDR3aa: CASSYGLERTEAFF
abundance: .; v_gene: TRBV30; j_gene: TRBJ1-1; d_gene: .; CDR3nt: TGTGCCTGGAGCGCCCGACTCTCGAACACTGAAGCTTTCTTT; CDR3aa: CAWSARLSNTEAFF
abundance: .; v_gene: TRBV9; j_gene: TRBJ2-3; d_gene: .; CDR3nt: TGTGCCAGCAGCGTGGGGGGAGGGGGAACCACAGATACGCAGTATTTT; CDR3aa: CASSVGGGGTTDTQYF
abundance: .; v_gene: TRBV7-9; j_gene: TRBJ2-1; d_gene: TRBD1; CDR3nt: TGTGCCAGCAGCCCCCTCCGGGGGACAGGCATTATGTGGTTCTTC; CDR3aa: CASSPLRGTGIMWFF
abundance: .; v_gene: TRBV6-2/TRBV6-3; j_gene: TRBJ1-5; d_gene: .; CDR3nt: TGTGCCAGCAGTTACGCCCAACAGGGAACTTATAGCAATCAGCCCCAGCATTTT; CDR3aa: CASSYAQQGTYSNQPQHF
abundance: .; v_gene: TRBV19; j_gene: TRBJ1-1; d_gene: .; CDR3nt: TGTGCCAGTAGTATCACCCGGAGAGACACTGAAGCTTTCTTT; CDR3aa: CASSITRRDTEAFF
abundance: .; v_gene: TRBV9; j_gene: TRBJ1-1; d_gene: .; CDR3nt: TGTGCCAGCAGCGTAGAGGCAGGCGGGACTGAAGCTTTCTTT; CDR3aa: CASSVEAGGTEAFF
abundance: .; v_gene: TRBV6-5; j_gene: TRBJ1-2; d_gene: .; CDR3nt: TGTGCCATCCACGCCACCGGGACTAACTATGGCTACACCTTC; CDR3aa: CAIHATGTNYGYTF
abundance: .; v_gene: TRBV7-8; j_gene: TRBJ1-2; d_gene: TRBD1; CDR3nt: TGTGCCAGCAGCCTTCCCGGGACAGGCTATGGCTACACCTTC; CDR3aa: CASSLPGTGYGYTF
abundance: .; v_gene: TRBV6-5; j_gene: TRBJ2-1; d_gene: .; CDR3nt: TGTGCCAGCAGAAACACCCTAGAGAATGAGCAGTTCTTC; CDR3aa: CASRNTLENEQFF
abundance: .; v_gene: TRBV7-3; j_gene: TRBJ2-5; d_gene: TRBD1; CDR3nt: TGTGCCAGCAGCCCGGGACAGGAAGAGACCCAGTACTTC; CDR3aa: CASSPGQEETQYF
abundance: few; v_gene: TRBV7-9; j_gene: TRBJ2-1; d_gene: TRBD1; CDR3nt: TGTGCCAGCAGCTATCCCGGGACAGATAACAATGAGCAGTTCTTC; CDR3aa: CASSYPGTDNNEQFF
abundance: .; v_gene: TRBV2; j_gene: TRBJ1-4; d_gene: TRBD1; CDR3nt: TGTGCCAGCAGTGACCGGGACAGGTATAATGAAAAACTGTTTTTT; CDR3aa: CASSDRDRYNEKLFF
abundance: .; v_gene: TRBV7-7; j_gene: TRBJ2-5; d_gene: TRBD1; CDR3nt: TGTGCTAGCAGCCCACGGACAGGGCTTGGGCAAGAGACCCAGTACTTC; CDR3aa: CASSPRTGLGQETQYF
abundance: .; v_gene: TRBV13; j_gene: TRBJ2-7; d_gene: TRBD1; CDR3nt: TGTGCCAGCAGCTCGGGACAGGGGGCGGTTTACGAGCAGTACTTC; CDR3aa: CASSSGQGAVYEQYF
abundance: .; v_gene: TRBV7-9; j_gene: TRBJ1-6; d_gene: .; CDR3nt: TGTGCCAGCAACTTCGCCGGCGGGAATTCACCCCTCCACTTT; CDR3aa: CASNFAGGNSPLHF
abundance: .; v_gene: TRBV2; j_gene: TRBJ1-1; d_gene: .; CDR3nt: TGTGCCAGCAGACTCACAACCACCGGGGAAGCTTTCTTT; CDR3aa: CASRLTTTGEAFF
abundance: few; v_gene: TRBV29-1; j_gene: TRBJ1-4; d_gene: .; CDR3nt: TGCAGCGTTAACGTTTGGGGAGATGCAACTAATGAAAAACTGTTTTTT; CDR3aa: CSVNVWGDATNEKLFF
abundance: once; v_gene: TRBV7-9; j_gene: TRBJ2-2; d_gene: TRBD1; CDR3nt: TGTGCCAGCAGCATCTCAGGGGGCACCGGGGAGCTGTTTTTT; CDR3aa: CASSISGGTGELFF
abundance: few; v_gene: TRBV15; j_gene: TRBJ1-4; d_gene: TRBD1; CDR3nt: TGTGCCACCAGCCCCCGGACAGGGGAGCAAGAAAAACTGTTTTTT; CDR3aa: CATSPRTGEQEKLFF
abundance: .; v_gene: TRBV6-5; j_gene: TRBJ1-3; d_gene: .; CDR3nt: TGTGCCAGCAGTTACGACAGTCACTCTGGAAACACCATATATTTT; CDR3aa: CASSYDSHSGNTIYF
abundance: .; v_gene: TRBV5-1; j_gene: TRBJ2-3; d_gene: TRBD2; CDR3nt: TGCGCCAGCAGCATACTAGCGGGGGGGCCCACAGATACGCAGTATTTT; CDR3aa: CASSILAGGPTDTQYF
abundance: .; v_gene: TRBV19; j_gene: TRBJ1-4; d_gene: .; CDR3nt: TGTGCCAGTAAGGGGCTATCCACTAATGAAAAACTGTTTTTT; CDR3aa: CASKGLSTNEKLFF
abundance: .; v_gene: TRBV19; j_gene: TRBJ1-3; d_gene: TRBD1; CDR3nt: TGTGCCAGTAGTATGGGGGACAGCTCTGGAAACACCATATATTTT; CDR3aa: CASSMGDSSGNTIYF